The sequence of this TCR beta chain was determined in a study of blood T cells in healthy people across ages. A second roughly 7 to 11 cycle PCR used barcoded and J-beta primers. In TCRdb, the 5' RACE reads were re-called with MiXCR into one record per CDR3 protein. The sample records about 830,000 distinct CDR3 sequences, about three fifths being singletons. The CDR3 has 14 residues. Between the trimmed V and J ends, which lost 0 bases and 2 bases, there was a span of 8 bases. Germline V gene sequence: CDR1 SGHRS, CDR2 YFSETQ. Material: blood. The chain couples TRBV5-1 to TRBJ1-2, with D maybe TRBD1 (5 bases). The source of this sequence is a man aged 30 to 39 in good health. The CDR3 is CASSLAPGNYGYTF. In nucleotides, the CDR3 is TGCGCCAGCAGCTTGGCCCCAGGGAACTATGGCTACACCTTC.